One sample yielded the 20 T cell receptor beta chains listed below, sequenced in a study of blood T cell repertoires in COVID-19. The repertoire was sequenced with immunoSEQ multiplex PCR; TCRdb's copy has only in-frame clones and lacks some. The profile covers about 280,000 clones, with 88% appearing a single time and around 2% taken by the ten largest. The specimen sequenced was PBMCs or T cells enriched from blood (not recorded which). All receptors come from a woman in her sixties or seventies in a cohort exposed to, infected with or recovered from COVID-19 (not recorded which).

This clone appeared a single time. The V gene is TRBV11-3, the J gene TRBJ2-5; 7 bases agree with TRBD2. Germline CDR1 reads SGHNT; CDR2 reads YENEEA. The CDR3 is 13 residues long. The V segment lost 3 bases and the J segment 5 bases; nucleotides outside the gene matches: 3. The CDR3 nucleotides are TGTGCCAGCAGCTTGGCGGGAGTGGAGACCCAGTACTTC. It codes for CASSLAGVETQYF. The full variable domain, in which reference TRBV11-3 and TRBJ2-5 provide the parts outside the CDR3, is EAGVVQSPRYKIIEKKQPVAFWCNPISGHNTLYWYLQNLGQGPELLIRYENEEAVDDSQLPKDRFSAERLKGVDSTLKIQPAELGDSAVYLCASSLAGVETQYFGPGTRLLVL.

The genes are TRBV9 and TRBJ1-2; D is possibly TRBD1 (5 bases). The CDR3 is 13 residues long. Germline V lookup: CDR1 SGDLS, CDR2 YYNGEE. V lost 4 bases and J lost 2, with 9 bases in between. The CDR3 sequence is CASSKNRNYGYTF. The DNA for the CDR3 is TGTGCCAGCAGCAAAAACAGGAACTATGGCTACACCTTC.

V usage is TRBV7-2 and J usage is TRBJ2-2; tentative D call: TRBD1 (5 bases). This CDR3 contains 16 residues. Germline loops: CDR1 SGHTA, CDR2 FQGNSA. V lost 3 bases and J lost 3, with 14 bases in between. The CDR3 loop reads CASSFFAGLDTGELFF. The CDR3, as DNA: TGTGCCAGCAGCTTCTTTGCAGGGCTTGACACCGGGGAGCTGTTTTTT.

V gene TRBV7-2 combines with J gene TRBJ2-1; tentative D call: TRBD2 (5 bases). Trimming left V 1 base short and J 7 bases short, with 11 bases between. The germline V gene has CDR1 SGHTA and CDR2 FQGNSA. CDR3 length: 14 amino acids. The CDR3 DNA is TGTGCCAGCAGCTTAGAACTAGTGCAAAATGAGCAGTTCTTC. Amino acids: CASSLELVQNEQFF.

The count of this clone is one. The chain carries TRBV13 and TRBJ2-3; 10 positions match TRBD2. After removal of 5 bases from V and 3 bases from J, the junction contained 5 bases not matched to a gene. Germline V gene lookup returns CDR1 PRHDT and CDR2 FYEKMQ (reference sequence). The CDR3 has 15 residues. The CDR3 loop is CASSPGAGGTDTQYF. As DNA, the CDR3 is TGTGCCAGCAGCCCCGGAGCGGGAGGGACAGATACGCAGTATTTT.

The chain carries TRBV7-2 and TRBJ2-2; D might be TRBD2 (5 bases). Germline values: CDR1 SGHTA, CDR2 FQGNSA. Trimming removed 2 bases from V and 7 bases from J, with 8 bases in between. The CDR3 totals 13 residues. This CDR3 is CASSLLAYGELFF. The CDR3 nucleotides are TGTGCCAGCAGCTTACTAGCCTACGGGGAGCTGTTTTTT. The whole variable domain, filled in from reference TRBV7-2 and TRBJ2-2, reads GAGVSQSPSNKVTEKGKDVELRCDPISGHTALYWYRQSLGQGLEFLIYFQGNSAPDKSGLPSDRFSAERTGGSVSTLTIQRTQQEDSAVYLCASSLLAYGELFFGEGSRLTVL.

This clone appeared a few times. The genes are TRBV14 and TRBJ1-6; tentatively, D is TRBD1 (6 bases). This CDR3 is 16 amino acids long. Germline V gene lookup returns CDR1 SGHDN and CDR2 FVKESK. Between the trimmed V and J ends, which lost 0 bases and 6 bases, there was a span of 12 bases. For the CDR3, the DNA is TGTGCCAGCAGCCAAGAAGGGGGTTTTCCTAATTCACCCCTCCACTTT. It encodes CASSQEGGFPNSPLHF.

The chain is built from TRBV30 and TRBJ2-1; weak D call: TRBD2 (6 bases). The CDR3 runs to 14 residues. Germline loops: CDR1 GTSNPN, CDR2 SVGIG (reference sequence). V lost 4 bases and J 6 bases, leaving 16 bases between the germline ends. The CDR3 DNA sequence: TGTGCCTGGATCGGTGGGAGGAGGGGCAATGAGCAGTTCTTC. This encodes CAWIGGRRGNEQFF.

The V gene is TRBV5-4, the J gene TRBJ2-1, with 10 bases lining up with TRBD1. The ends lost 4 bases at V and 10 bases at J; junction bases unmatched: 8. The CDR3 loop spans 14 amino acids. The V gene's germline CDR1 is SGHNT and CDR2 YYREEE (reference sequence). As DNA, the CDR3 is TGTGCCAGCAGCCAAGTTGGGACAGGGGCAGAGCAGTTCTTC. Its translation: CASSQVGTGAEQFF.

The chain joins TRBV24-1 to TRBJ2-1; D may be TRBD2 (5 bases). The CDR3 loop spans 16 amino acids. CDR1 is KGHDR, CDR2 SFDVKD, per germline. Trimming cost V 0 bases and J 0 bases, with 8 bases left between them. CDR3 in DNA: TGTGCCACCAGTGATTTGGAGGGAGACTCCTACAATGAGCAGTTCTTC. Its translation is CATSDLEGDSYNEQFF.

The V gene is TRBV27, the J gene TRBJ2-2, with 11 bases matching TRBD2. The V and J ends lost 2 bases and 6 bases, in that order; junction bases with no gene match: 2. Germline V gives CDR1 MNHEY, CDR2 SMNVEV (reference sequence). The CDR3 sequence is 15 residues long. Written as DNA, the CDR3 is TGTGCCAGCAGTTTACTAGCGGGAGGATCCGGGGAGCTGTTTTTT. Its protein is CASSLLAGGSGELFF.

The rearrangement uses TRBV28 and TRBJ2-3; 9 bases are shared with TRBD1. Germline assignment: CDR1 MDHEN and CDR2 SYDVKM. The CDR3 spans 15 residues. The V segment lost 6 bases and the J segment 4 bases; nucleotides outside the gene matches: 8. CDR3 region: CASSRPGQGSDTQYF. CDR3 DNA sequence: TGTGCCAGCAGCCGGCCGGGACAGGGATCAGATACGCAGTATTTT.

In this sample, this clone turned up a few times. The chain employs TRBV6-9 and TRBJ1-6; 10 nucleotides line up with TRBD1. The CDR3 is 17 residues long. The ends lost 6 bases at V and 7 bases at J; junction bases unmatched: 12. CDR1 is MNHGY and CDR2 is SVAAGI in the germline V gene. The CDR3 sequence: CASRHFSGDRGNSPLHF. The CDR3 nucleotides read TGTGCCAGCAGACACTTTTCCGGGGACAGGGGCAATTCACCCCTCCACTTT.

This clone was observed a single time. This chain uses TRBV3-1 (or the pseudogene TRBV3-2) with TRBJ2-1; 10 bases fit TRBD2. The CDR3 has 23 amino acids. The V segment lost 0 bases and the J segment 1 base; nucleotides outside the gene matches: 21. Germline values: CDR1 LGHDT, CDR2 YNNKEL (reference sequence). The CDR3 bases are TGTGCCAGCAGCCAAGATGGGGGGACGGATTTCCCTCCTAGCGGGAGTTCCTACAATGAGCAGTTCTTC. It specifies CASSQDGGTDFPPSGSSYNEQFF.

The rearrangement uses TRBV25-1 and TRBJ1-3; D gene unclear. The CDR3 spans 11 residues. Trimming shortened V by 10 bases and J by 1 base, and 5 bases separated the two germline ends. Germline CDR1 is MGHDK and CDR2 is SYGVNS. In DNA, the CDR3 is TGTGCCACCCCATCTGGAAACACCATATATTTT. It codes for CATPSGNTIYF.

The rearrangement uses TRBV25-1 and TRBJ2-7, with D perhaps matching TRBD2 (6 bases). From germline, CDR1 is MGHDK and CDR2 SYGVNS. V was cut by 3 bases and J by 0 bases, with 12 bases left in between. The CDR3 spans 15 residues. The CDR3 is CASSERGPTSYEQYF. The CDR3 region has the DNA TGTGCCAGCAGTGAGCGGGGCCCGACCTCCTACGAGCAGTACTTC.

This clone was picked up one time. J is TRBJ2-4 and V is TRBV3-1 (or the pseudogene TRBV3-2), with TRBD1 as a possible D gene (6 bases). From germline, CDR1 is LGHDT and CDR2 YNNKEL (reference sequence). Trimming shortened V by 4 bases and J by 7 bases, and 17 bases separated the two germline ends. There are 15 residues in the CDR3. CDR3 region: CASSRGGSRRNIQYF. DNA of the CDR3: TGTGCCAGCAGCCGAGGGGGATCCCGTAGGAACATTCAGTACTTC.

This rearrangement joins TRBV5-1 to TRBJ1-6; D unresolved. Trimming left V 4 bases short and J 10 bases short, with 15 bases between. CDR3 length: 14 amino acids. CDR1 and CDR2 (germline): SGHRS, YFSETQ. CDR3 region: CASSPEGLGSPLHF. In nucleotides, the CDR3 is TGCGCCAGCAGCCCGGAGGGTTTAGGATCACCCCTCCACTTT.

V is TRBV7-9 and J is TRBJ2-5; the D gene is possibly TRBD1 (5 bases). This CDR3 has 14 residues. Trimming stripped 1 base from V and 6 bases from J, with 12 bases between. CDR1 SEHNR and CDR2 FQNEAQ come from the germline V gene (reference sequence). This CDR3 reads CASSLEGREKTQYF. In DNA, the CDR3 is TGTGCCAGCAGCTTAGAGGGCAGGGAAAAGACCCAGTACTTC.

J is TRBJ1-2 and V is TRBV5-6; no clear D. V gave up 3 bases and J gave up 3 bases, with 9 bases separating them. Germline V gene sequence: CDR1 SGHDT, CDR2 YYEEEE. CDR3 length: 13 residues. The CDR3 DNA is TGTGCCAGCAGCTCCACAGTAGACTATGGCTACACCTTC. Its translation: CASSSTVDYGYTF.